A selection of T cell receptor beta chains follows, all from one sample in a study of blood T cell repertoires in COVID-19. The table came from immunoSEQ multiplex PCR; TCRdb's copy has only in-frame clones and leaves some out. The sample consists of 55,000 to 95,000 clones, about four fifths of them appearing once. The sample comprised peripheral blood. These receptors all come from a woman between 65 and 79 years old with acute or convalescent COVID-19. The conserved cysteine and the conserved F or W are not part of the CDR3 here. The D gene is left open where the match is weak. Some rows mark clone size as missing; the rest say once, few, many or name a class of expanded clone.

j_call v_call cdr3_length clone_size d_call cdr3_aa
TRBJ1-1 TRBV12-5 10 NA NA ASGLTDTEAF
TRBJ1-2 TRBV11-2 13 NA NA ASSLSTGTRPGYT
TRBJ1-2 TRBV15 14 NA TRBD1 ATSRGRQGPNYGYT
TRBJ2-2 TRBV4-1 12 NA NA ASSQEPQTGELF
TRBJ1-1 TRBV18 10 NA TRBD1 ASSPPGRGSF
TRBJ2-5 TRBV11-1 13 NA NA ASSPVVGFQETQY
TRBJ1-1 TRBV18 13 NA NA ASSPPFSAAREAF
TRBJ2-7 TRBV6-5 13 NA TRBD2 ASKFDGRESYEQY
TRBJ1-5 TRBV28 12 NA NA ASSPHRANQPQH
TRBJ1-6 TRBV18 11 NA NA ASSPYNDSPLH
TRBJ2-2 TRBV6-4 14 NA TRBD2 ASSPQGLGSTGELF
TRBJ1-5 TRBV19 11 NA TRBD1 ASSISGTGAQH
TRBJ2-3 TRBV12-5 13 NA NA ASGLGRQVTDTQY
TRBJ2-3 TRBV6-4 14 NA NA ASSDSRAGEGDTQY
TRBJ2-4 TRBV7-5 13 NA NA ARSQALWGENIQY
TRBJ2-1 TRBV7-3 13 NA NA ASSLAAGAYNEQF
TRBJ2-7 TRBV10-3 15 NA NA AISESRLGASLNEQY
TRBJ2-1 TRBV27 14 once NA ASSFRGTMSYNEQF
TRBJ2-3 TRBV18 12 once NA ASSPAPTTDTQY
TRBJ1-3 TRBV19 16 NA NA ASSMGNGAAYSGNTIY
TRBJ1-4 TRBV23-1 15 NA NA ASSQGSAGANSEKLF
TRBJ2-3 TRBV6-4 12 NA NA ASSDSQGTDTQY
TRBJ2-7 TRBV9 14 NA TRBD2 ASSVAGGTSGYEQY
TRBJ2-1 TRBV14 12 NA NA ASSQVRRENEQF
TRBJ2-2 TRBV25-1 11 NA NA ASRGAVSGELF
TRBJ1-2 TRBV6-6 14 once TRBD1 ASSFIDRGASYGYT
TRBJ2-7 TRBV11-1 11 few NA ASSLGSVYEQY
TRBJ2-1 TRBV27 13 NA NA ASRPRYGRANEQF
TRBJ2-7 TRBV27 14 once TRBD2 ASSHGLAGNPYEQY
TRBJ2-7 TRBV27 16 once TRBD2 ASSPLPNGGRSSYEQY
TRBJ2-1 TRBV9 12 once TRBD2 ASSLAGGYNEQF
TRBJ2-7 TRBV10-2 17 NA NA ASRGEISPRAGISYEQY
TRBJ2-2 TRBV5-1 9 NA NA ASLGRGELF
TRBJ2-7 TRBV11-2 13 NA NA ASSLIPGQLLEQY
TRBJ2-5 TRBV7-6 14 NA TRBD1 ASSLADRGRQETQY
TRBJ2-7 TRBV12-3/TRBV12-4 11 NA TRBD2 ASSLKRDLEQY
TRBJ2-5 TRBV7-9 12 NA TRBD2 ASSPRTSAETQY
TRBJ2-2 TRBV4-1 13 NA TRBD1 ASGTGGANTGELF
TRBJ2-2 TRBV7-8 13 NA TRBD2 ASSVSGTNTGELF
TRBJ1-3 TRBV4-2 15 NA NA ASSQAKGDTSGNTIY
TRBJ2-1 TRBV2 13 few NA ASSEPFALYNEQF
TRBJ1-2 TRBV28 11 NA TRBD1 ASTTGFNYGYT
TRBJ1-5 TRBV5-8 14 NA TRBD1 ASSPQTGVGNQPQH
TRBJ2-2 TRBV5-1 12 NA NA ASSFMRGTGELF
TRBJ2-1 TRBV5-6 15 NA TRBD1 ASSSYRGRRPYNEQF
TRBJ2-7 TRBV4-1 12 NA NA ASSAQYFLYEQY
TRBJ2-7 TRBV7-9 12 NA NA ASSRLGGPYEQY
TRBJ2-4 TRBV6-5 11 few TRBD1 ASSWDSWGIQY
TRBJ1-5 TRBV19 12 NA TRBD1 ASGGDRGGQPQH
TRBJ1-5 TRBV28 13 NA NA ASSRGGGGNQPQH
TRBJ2-7 TRBV9 12 NA TRBD2 ASSSSGRDYEQY
TRBJ1-6 TRBV27 13 once TRBD1 ASRGGNSYNSPLH
TRBJ2-2 TRBV6-4 13 NA TRBD2 ASSQTSGDTGELF
TRBJ2-1 TRBV27 12 NA NA ASSSHLSGQEQF